This TCR beta chain was documented in a study of cytomegalovirus exposure and HLA in healthy donors. This CDR3 spans 16 amino acids. V was clipped by 3 bases and J by 2 bases, with 14 bases between them. Germline values: CDR1 SEHNR, CDR2 FQNEAQ (reference sequence). In the case of this clone: The antigen remains unidentified.

Study findings and constraints: Per published reports, the classifier diagnosed cytomegalovirus status with high specificity and sensitivity. Clonal expansion was found to be greater in HLA-associated TCR beta chains than in equally common others in a later analysis. In a later analysis, V- and J-gene trimming of beta chains associated with a DCLRE1C missense variant, replicated independently.

Primers included in the PCR were 60 Vbeta and 13 Jbeta primers. TCRdb keeps only in-frame clones here, not all; method: immunoSEQ multiplex PCR. The sample carries around 100,000 clones, around 80% recorded once. Participants comprised healthy donors of bone marrow. The sequenced material came from PBMCs. V gene TRBV7-9 combines with J gene TRBJ2-1, with D unresolved. This sequence was found in a female donor in good health and CMV-seropositive. The CDR3 protein is CASSFSPGEAYNEQFF. In nucleotides, the CDR3 is TGTGCCAGCAGCTTCTCCCCCGGTGAAGCCTACAATGAGCAGTTCTTC.